This passage covers 23 T cell receptor beta chains from one sample sequenced in a study of cytomegalovirus exposure and HLA in healthy donors. Assay used: immunoSEQ multiplex PCR; TCRdb lists only in-frame clones, some missing. The sample holds 150,000 to 200,000 clones, roughly 96% seen once. The source material was PBMCs. These receptors were taken from a young woman in good health and CMV-seronegative.

The gene calls are TRBV30 and TRBJ1-6; 7 nucleotides match TRBD1. The CDR3 consists of 15 residues. The V gene's germline CDR1 is GTSNPN and CDR2 SVGIG (reference sequence). The ends lost 2 bases at V and 4 bases at J; junction bases unmatched: 5. The CDR3 DNA reads TGTGCCTGGAGTCGGCAGGGGGGTTATAATTCACCCCTCCACTTT. Protein sequence: CAWSRQGGYNSPLHF.

This clone came up once. This chain joins TRBV5-4 and TRBJ2-3; perhaps TRBD2 as D (7 bases). The germline CDR1 and CDR2 sequences are SGHNT and YYREEE (reference sequence). This CDR3 has 14 amino acids. The V gene lost 4 bases and the J gene lost 10 bases, with 19 bases spanning the gap. Here the CDR3 DNA reads TGTGCCAGCAGCGCCACTCTTTCCGGGGGGCCGCAGTATTTT. As protein: CASSATLSGGPQYF.

The table lists this clone with a count of one. V and J are TRBV9 and TRBJ2-2, with D possibly matching TRBD2 (5 bases). CDR1 and CDR2 from the germline V gene are SGDLS and YYNGEE. The CDR3 contains 15 residues. V lost 0 bases, J lost 5 bases, and 11 bases lay in between. The CDR3 here is CASSVGGIRTGELFF. DNA of the CDR3: TGTGCCAGCAGCGTAGGAGGGATCAGGACCGGGGAGCTGTTTTTT. Filled out from reference TRBV9 and TRBJ2-2, the complete variable domain reads DSGVTQTPKHLITATGQRVTLRCSPRSGDLSVYWYQQSLDQGLQFLIQYYNGEERAKGNILERFSAQQFPDLHSELNLSSLELGDSALYFCASSVGGIRTGELFFGEGSRLTVL.

This clone occurred once. This chain's CDR3 is CASSLTGEDYYGYTF. CDR3 sequence (DNA): TGTGCCAGCTCACTAACAGGGGAAGATTACTATGGCTACACCTTC. The chain joins TRBV18 to TRBJ1-2; 7 bases are shared with TRBD1. The length of the CDR3 is 15 residues. V dropped 4 bases and J dropped 3; count of bases not matched to a gene: 8. The germline V gene has CDR1 KGHSH and CDR2 LQKENI.

The gene calls are TRBV4-1 and TRBJ2-7; 11 bases match TRBD2. V lost 2 bases and J lost 7; bases outside the gene matches: 4. Per the germline V gene, CDR1 is MGHRA and CDR2 is YSYEKL. The CDR3 length is 14 residues. The CDR3 reads CASSQTASGGEQYF. As DNA, the CDR3 is TGCGCCAGCAGCCAAACGGCTAGCGGGGGGGAGCAGTACTTC.

This clone was observed a single time. V usage is TRBV5-4 and J usage is TRBJ1-2, with 11 bases lining up with TRBD1. Trimming removed 3 bases from V and 6 bases from J; junction bases left unmatched: 7. Germline CDR1 is SGHNT and CDR2 is YYREEE (reference sequence). The CDR3 loop spans 15 amino acids. The CDR3 here is CASSYPGQGVHGYTF. As DNA, the CDR3 is TGTGCCAGCAGCTATCCGGGACAGGGGGTACATGGCTACACCTTC.

The chain employs TRBV7-2 and TRBJ1-5; D is uncertain. The germline V and J ends were trimmed by 5 bases and 3 bases, with 5 bases remaining between them. Looked up from germline, CDR1 is SGHTA and CDR2 is FQGNSA. CDR3 length: 12 residues. CDR3 loop: CASSHYNQPQHF. The DNA for the CDR3 is TGTGCCAGCAGCCACTACAATCAGCCCCAGCATTTT.

The chain has TRBV5-4 and TRBJ2-3, with D hard to call. Trimming shortened V by 2 bases and J by 0 bases, and 13 bases separated the two germline ends. Germline CDR1 reads SGHNT; CDR2 reads YYREEE (reference sequence). CDR3 length equals 16 residues. CDR3 amino acids: CASSFRSSPSTDTQYF. CDR3 nucleotide sequence: TGTGCCAGCAGCTTTAGATCCTCCCCTAGCACAGATACGCAGTATTTT.

J is TRBJ2-7 and V is TRBV2, with a possible D match to TRBD1 (6 bases). The CDR3 length is 16 residues. Germline CDR1 is SNHLY and CDR2 is FYNNEI. V was pared by 0 bases and J by 2 bases, with 14 bases between. This chain's CDR3 is CASSEAFGTHTYEQYF. The CDR3 region has the DNA TGTGCCAGCAGTGAAGCTTTTGGGACACATACCTACGAGCAGTACTTC.

The chain uses TRBV4-3 and TRBJ1-6, with 8 bases matching TRBD1. The junction had 10 bases not matched to a gene; V was cut back by 2 bases and J by 10 bases. The CDR3 contains 16 residues. Germline CDR1 and CDR2: LGHNA and YSLEER. This CDR3 reads CASSQRPGTGGSPLHF. As DNA, the CDR3 is TGCGCCAGCAGCCAACGACCCGGGACAGGCGGGTCACCCCTCCACTTT.

The gene calls are TRBV27 and TRBJ1-1, with TRBD1 matching 8 bases. The germline V gene encodes CDR1 MNHEY and CDR2 SMNVEV (reference sequence). Unmatched junction bases numbered 3, after V lost 5 bases and J lost 4 bases. This CDR3 region has 13 residues. The CDR3 DNA follows: TGTGCCAGCAGTCCGGACAGGGCCACTGAAGCTTTCTTT. Its translation is CASSPDRATEAFF.

The V and J genes are TRBV6-1 and TRBJ1-5; 9 bases agree with TRBD1. The CDR3 totals 17 residues. The V and J ends lost 3 bases and 7 bases, in that order; junction bases with no gene match: 13. CDR1 and CDR2 from the germline V gene are MNHNS and SASEGT. The CDR3 sequence is CASSESGTGSLGQPQHF. CDR3 bases: TGTGCCAGCAGTGAGTCTGGGACAGGGAGTTTAGGGCAGCCCCAGCATTTT.

The CDR3 loop reads CASSPRQGYNSPLHF. As DNA, the CDR3 is TGTGCCAGCAGTCCCCGACAGGGGTATAATTCACCCCTCCACTTT. The chain couples TRBV27 to TRBJ1-6, with 8 bases matching TRBD1. The CDR3 has 15 amino acids. Germline loops: CDR1 MNHEY, CDR2 SMNVEV (reference sequence). The V segment lost 5 bases and the J segment 4 bases; nucleotides outside the gene matches: 4.

This chain links TRBV29-1 with TRBJ2-2; no definite D call. The CDR3 runs to 12 residues. The germline CDR1 and CDR2 sequences are SQVTM and ANQGSEA. V lost 8 bases and J lost 0, with 7 bases in between. In DNA form, the CDR3 reads TGCAGCCTCGGTTCGAACACCGGGGAGCTGTTTTTT. Protein: CSLGSNTGELFF.

V is TRBV13 and J is TRBJ2-3, with 9 bases aligning to TRBD2. The CDR3 loop spans 21 amino acids. The J segment lost 0 bases and the V segment lost 4 bases, leaving 20 bases of the junction unmatched. Germline V gene lookup returns CDR1 PRHDT and CDR2 FYEKMQ (reference sequence). CDR3 loop: CASSSFAGLAGSIPSTDTQYF. As DNA, the CDR3 is TGTGCCAGCAGCTCCTTTGCCGGGCTAGCGGGGTCTATACCTAGCACAGATACGCAGTATTTT.

Here the CDR3 DNA reads TGTGCCAGCAGTAACAGGATTCCGAACACCGGGGAGCTGTTTTTT. This encodes CASSNRIPNTGELFF. The chain is built from TRBV2 and TRBJ2-2; weak D call: TRBD1 (5 bases). Between the trimmed V and J ends, which lost 5 bases and 0 bases, there was a span of 10 bases. The CDR3 runs to 15 residues. CDR1 is SNHLY and CDR2 is FYNNEI in the germline V gene.

The CDR3 DNA reads as TGTGCCAGCACCCAGGGTGGGGGTGGGGGCCGTGGAGGCGAGCAGTACTTC. Translating gives CASTQGGGGGRGGEQYF. The V and J genes are TRBV7-8 and TRBJ2-7; D perhaps matches TRBD1 (6 bases). From germline, CDR1 is SGHVS and CDR2 FQNEAQ. The V and J ends lost 7 bases and 6 bases respectively, with 28 bases between them. The CDR3 covers 17 residues.

The CDR3 DNA is TGTGCCAGCAGCCGAACGGGACTAGCGGGGGGGCCCCAGTACTTC. Amino acid sequence: CASSRTGLAGGPQYF. The rearrangement uses TRBV11-2 and TRBJ2-5; TRBD2 aligns across 16 bases. Unmatched junction bases numbered 6, after V lost 5 bases and J lost 9 bases. The CDR3 runs to 15 residues. Germline V CDR1 and CDR2: SGHAT, FQNNGV. Drawing the rest from reference TRBV11-2 and TRBJ2-5, the complete variable domain is EAGVAQSPRYKIIEKRQSVAFWCNPISGHATLYWYQQILGQGPKLLIQFQNNGVVDDSQLPKDRFSAERLKGVDSTLKIQPAKLEDSAVYLCASSRTGLAGGPQYFGPGTRLLVL.

The V call is TRBV2, the J call TRBJ1-5; D is possibly TRBD1 (6 bases). The V end lost 8 bases, the J end lost 4 bases, and 12 bases lay between the germline ends. Germline CDR1 and CDR2: SNHLY and FYNNEI. The CDR3 runs 13 residues. Here the CDR3 DNA reads TGTGCCAGCGTCAGGGGATCGAATCAGCCCCAGCATTTT. It encodes CASVRGSNQPQHF.

Only one count was recorded for this clone. This sequence joins TRBV9 and TRBJ1-2; D is perhaps TRBD1 (5 bases). V lost 3 bases and J 2 bases, leaving 8 bases between the germline ends. Germline-derived CDR1 and CDR2 are SGDLS and YYNGEE. This CDR3 has 13 amino acids. This chain's CDR3 is CASSANRNYGYTF. The DNA of the CDR3 is TGTGCCAGCAGCGCCAACAGGAACTATGGCTACACCTTC.

V and J are TRBV30 and TRBJ2-7, with D maybe TRBD1 (6 bases). Trimming left V 3 bases short and J 2 bases short, with 23 bases between. This CDR3 has 17 residues. Germline lookup yields CDR1 GTSNPN and CDR2 SVGIG (reference sequence). CDR3 sequence: CAWSPNGAGVKPYEQYF. CDR3 DNA sequence: TGTGCCTGGAGCCCTAACGGGGCAGGGGTCAAACCCTACGAGCAGTACTTC.

The V gene is TRBV5-1, the J gene TRBJ2-7, with D perhaps matching TRBD1 (6 bases). Per the germline V gene, CDR1 is SGHRS and CDR2 is YFSETQ. V was clipped by 0 bases and J by 2 bases, with 9 bases between them. The CDR3 contains 14 residues. This chain's CDR3 is CASSLDRATYEQYF. In DNA form, the CDR3 reads TGCGCCAGCAGCTTGGACAGGGCAACCTACGAGCAGTACTTC.

This chain connects TRBV6-1 to TRBJ1-5; the D gene is possibly TRBD1 (6 bases). Germline CDR1 reads MNHNS; CDR2 reads SASEGT. The CDR3 length is 14 residues. Trimming cost V 9 bases and J 0 bases, with 12 bases left between them. CDR3 amino acids: CASKRDTSNQPQHF. The CDR3 DNA reads as TGTGCCAGTAAGAGGGACACTAGCAATCAGCCCCAGCATTTT.